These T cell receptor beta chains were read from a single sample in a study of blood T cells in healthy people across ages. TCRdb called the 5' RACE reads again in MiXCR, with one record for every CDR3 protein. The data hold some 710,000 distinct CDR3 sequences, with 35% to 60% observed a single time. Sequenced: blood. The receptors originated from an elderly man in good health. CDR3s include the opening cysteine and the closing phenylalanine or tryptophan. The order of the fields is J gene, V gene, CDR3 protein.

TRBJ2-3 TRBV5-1 CASSFRGRNSNTDTQYF
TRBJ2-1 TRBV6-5 CASRGASGGYNEQFF
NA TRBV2 CASSNQGAEQYF
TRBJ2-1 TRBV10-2 CASSESRATGEQFF
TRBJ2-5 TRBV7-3 CASSLTGTRTETQYF
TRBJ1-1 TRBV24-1 CATSASDSGWGDTEAFF
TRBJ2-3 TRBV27 CASSASGDGRWTDTQYF
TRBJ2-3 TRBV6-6 CASSYGAVQNTQYF
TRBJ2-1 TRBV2 CASSEAGLAAGGEQFF
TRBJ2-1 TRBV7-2 CASSWGGINEQFF
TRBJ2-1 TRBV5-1 CASSPIGQASNEQFF
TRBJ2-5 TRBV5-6 CASSETGGIGEQYF
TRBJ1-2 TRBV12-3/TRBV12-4 CASSSGNYGYTF
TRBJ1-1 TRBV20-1 CSARNSPKATEAFF
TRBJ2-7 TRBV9 CASSKDTRTGVYEQYF
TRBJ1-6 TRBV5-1 CASSPGTGVSSPLHF
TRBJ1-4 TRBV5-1 CASSLGAAATNEKLFF
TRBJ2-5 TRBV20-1 CSARVIGLSGRQQETQYF
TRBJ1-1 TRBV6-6 CASTTGNTEAFF
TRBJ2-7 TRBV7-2 CASSPTTGPYEQYF
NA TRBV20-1 CSARAGDIPTTVQETQYF
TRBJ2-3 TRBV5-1 CASSRSTSGSDTQYF
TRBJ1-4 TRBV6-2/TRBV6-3 CASSYSWWKLFF
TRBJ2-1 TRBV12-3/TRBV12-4 CASSSGRVGHEQFF
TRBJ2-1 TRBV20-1 CSAEKAGYNEQFF
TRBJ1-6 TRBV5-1 CASSLGRGNNSPLHF
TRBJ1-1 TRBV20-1 CSVMGPTHTEAFF
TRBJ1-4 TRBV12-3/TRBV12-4 CASSSGWGEKLFF
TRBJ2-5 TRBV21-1 CASSKVERGDQETQYF
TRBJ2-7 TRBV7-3 CASSSLGTSGTYNEQYF
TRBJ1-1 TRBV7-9 CASSSPVGGGGEAFF
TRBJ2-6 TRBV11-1 CASRGWDSYSGANVLTF
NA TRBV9 CASSVGGMTGSYEQYF
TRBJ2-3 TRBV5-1 CASSPLTSGGLYTSTDTQYF
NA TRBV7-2 CASSFLPGRGIYNEQYF
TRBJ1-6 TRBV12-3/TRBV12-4 CASSLQGVNPPLHF
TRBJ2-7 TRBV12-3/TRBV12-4 CASSLGGGAGGYYEQYF
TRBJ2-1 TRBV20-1 CSARVFEASGGVGEQFF
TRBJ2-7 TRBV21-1 CARVGLAGYF
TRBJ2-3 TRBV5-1 CASSVEGDTQYF
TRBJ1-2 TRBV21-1 CASSKDVGPWYGYTF